This T cell receptor (beta chain) was sequenced for a study of blood T cells in healthy people across ages. Overall study: There was about one barcoded beta molecule captured by template switching per two T cells. Study-level points and caveats: While age rose, TCR beta diversity per million T cells dropped in a roughly linear way.

The V gene lost 1 base and the J gene lost 4 bases, with 9 bases spanning the gap. Germline V gene sequence: CDR1 MDHEN, CDR2 SYDVKM. The length of the CDR3 is 14 residues. The use of a sample-barcoded 5' primer and a J-beta primer mix characterized a second PCR of 7 to 11 cycles. TCRdb passed the 5' RACE reads through MiXCR, listing each CDR3 protein once. The sample carries approximately 2,000,000 distinct CDR3 sequences, about 39% recorded once. This clonotype was seen a handful of times. Its antigen is as yet unknown. Sequenced input: blood. This TCR was recovered from a human donor in good health. The chain joins TRBV28 to TRBJ2-3, with D possibly being TRBD2 (5 bases). In DNA, the CDR3 is TGTGCCAGCAGTTTATCACAGAGGGCAGATACGCAGTATTTT. This encodes CASSLSQRADTQYF. The full variable domain, its missing parts supplied by reference TRBV28 and TRBJ2-3, is DVKVTQSSRYLVKRTGEKVFLECVQDMDHENMFWYRQDPGLGLRLIYFSYDVKMKEKGDIPEGYSVSREKKERFSLILESASTNQTSMYLCASSLSQRADTQYFGPGTRLTVL.